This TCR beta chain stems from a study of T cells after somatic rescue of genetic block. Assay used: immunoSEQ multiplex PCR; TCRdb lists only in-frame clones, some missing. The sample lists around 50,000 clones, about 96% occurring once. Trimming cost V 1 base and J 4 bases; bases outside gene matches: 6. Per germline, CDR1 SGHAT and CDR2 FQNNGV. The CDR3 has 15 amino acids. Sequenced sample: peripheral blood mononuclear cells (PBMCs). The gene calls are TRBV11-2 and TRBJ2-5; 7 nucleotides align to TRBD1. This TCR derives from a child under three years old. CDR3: CASSLGQGGRETQYF. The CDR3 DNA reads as TGTGCCAGCAGCTTAGGACAGGGCGGGCGAGAGACCCAGTACTTC.